Shown below are 5 T cell receptor beta chains from a single sample sequenced in a study of shared clonotypes between healthy human individuals. The repertoire was sequenced with immunoSEQ multiplex PCR; TCRdb's copy has only in-frame clones and lacks some. The sample lists about 2 million clones; 95% were seen once. Sequencing was done on a sample of naive CD4+ T cells sorted from blood. Sample subset: CD45RA+ positively selected. The receptors were gathered from a man aged 18 to 29 in good health.

The table lists this clone with a count of one. The chain joins TRBV6-5 to TRBJ1-6; a possible D gene is TRBD1 (5 bases). Germline CDR1 is MNHEY and CDR2 is SVGAGI. CDR3 length: 16 residues. V was cut by 4 bases and J by 0 bases, with 10 bases left in between. The DNA of the CDR3 is TGTGCCAGCAGTTCCGGGGCTTACTCCTATAATTCACCCCTCCACTTT. Its protein is CASSSGAYSYNSPLHF.

The chain recombines TRBV5-1 with TRBJ2-1; 7 bases are shared with TRBD2. Germline values: CDR1 SGHRS, CDR2 YFSETQ. The CDR3 consists of 15 residues. Trimming at V came to 6 bases and at J to 5 bases, leaving 11 bases not matched to a gene. The CDR3 sequence is CASTMGGTADNEQFF. The DNA of the CDR3 is TGCGCCAGCACCATGGGAGGGACCGCAGACAATGAGCAGTTCTTC.

V gene TRBV9 combines with J gene TRBJ1-3, with no clear D. With 3 bases removed from V and 0 bases from J, the gap between germline ends came to 13 bases. CDR3 length: 16 amino acids. Germline CDR1 reads SGDLS; CDR2 reads YYNGEE. This CDR3 is CASSGLEVSSGNTIYF. DNA for the CDR3: TGTGCCAGCAGCGGGTTAGAGGTGAGCTCTGGAAACACCATATATTTT.

The V gene is TRBV7-2, the J gene TRBJ2-1; D is undetermined. This CDR3 has 13 amino acids. The germline V and J ends were trimmed by 1 base and 9 bases, with 10 bases remaining between them. CDR1 and CDR2 (germline): SGHTA, FQGNSA. CDR3 in amino acids: CASSLEAGVEQFF. CDR3 nucleotides: TGTGCCAGCAGCTTAGAGGCCGGTGTTGAGCAGTTCTTC.

This chain joins TRBV10-3 and TRBJ1-4; unclear D gene. Germline V gives CDR1 ENHRY, CDR2 SYGVKD. This CDR3 contains 14 residues. V shed 0 bases and J shed 4 bases, with 6 bases lying between them. CDR3 DNA: TGTGCCATCAGTGAGTCTGGGATTAATGAAAAACTGTTTTTT. Translated: CAISESGINEKLFF.